The rows below give T cell receptor beta chains drawn from one sample of a study of blood T cell repertoires in COVID-19. Sequencing was performed with immunoSEQ multiplex PCR; in TCRdb, only in-frame clones are kept and a portion is missing. This table has about 670,000 clones, 85% to 90% appearing once. Sequenced input: peripheral blood. Every receptor here comes from a woman under 30 with acute or convalescent COVID-19. CDR3s include the opening cysteine and the closing phenylalanine or tryptophan. Each record gives: D gene, clone size, V gene, J gene, CDR3 protein, CDR3 DNA. A D gene is named only where the DNA matches it firmly. Size tells how often a clone was seen (once, few, many) or the class of an expanded clone, and some rows leave it out.

-	-	TRBV9	TRBJ1-4	CASSVGVTGGEKLFF	TGTGCCAGCAGCGTAGGGGTGACAGGAGGCGAAAAACTGTTTTTT
-	-	TRBV11-2	TRBJ1-1	CASSLVPSQMNTEAFF	TGTGCCAGCAGCTTAGTTCCATCCCAGATGAACACTGAAGCTTTCTTT
-	-	TRBV2	TRBJ1-2	CANPRLGGDYGYTF	TGTGCCAACCCCCGGTTAGGGGGAGACTATGGCTACACCTTC
-	once	TRBV3-1/TRBV3-2	TRBJ1-5	CASSQGAWPQHF	TGTGCCAGCAGCCAGGGGGCCTGGCCCCAGCATTTT
TRBD1	once	TRBV5-5	TRBJ2-7	CASSDRDYEQYF	TGTGCCAGCAGTGACAGGGACTACGAGCAGTACTTC
-	-	TRBV5-1	TRBJ1-3	CASTSWGGNGNTIYF	TGCGCCAGCACCTCCTGGGGGGGAAATGGAAACACCATATATTTT
TRBD2	-	TRBV6-5	TRBJ2-3	CASRGGADTQYF	TGTGCCAGCAGGGGGGGGGCAGATACGCAGTATTTT
-	-	TRBV27	TRBJ1-2	CASSSGGGTNYGYTF	TGTGCCAGCAGTAGCGGCGGGGGAACTAACTATGGCTACACCTTC
-	-	TRBV5-5	TRBJ1-4	CASSFTFGQSNEKLFF	TGTGCCAGCAGCTTTACGTTTGGGCAGTCCAATGAAAAACTGTTTTTT
-	-	TRBV4-1	TRBJ2-1	CASSPPGANEQFF	TGCGCCAGCAGCCCCCCGGGTGCCAATGAGCAGTTCTTC
TRBD1	-	TRBV12-3/TRBV12-4	TRBJ1-2	CASSWDRGYGYTF	TGTGCCAGCAGTTGGGACAGGGGTTATGGCTACACCTTC
-	-	TRBV7-9	TRBJ1-1	CASSPSPGVPSGTEAFF	TGTGCCAGCAGCCCATCCCCAGGGGTCCCTTCTGGCACTGAAGCTTTCTTT
-	-	TRBV18	TRBJ1-1	CASSGRGGGEAFF	TGTGCCAGCTCAGGCCGAGGTGGAGGTGAAGCTTTCTTT
-	-	TRBV12-3/TRBV12-4	TRBJ2-7	CASSLYRTYEQYF	TGTGCCAGCAGTTTATACAGGACCTACGAGCAGTACTTC
-	-	TRBV11-2	TRBJ1-1	CASSLGVLRQIEAFF	TGTGCCAGCAGCTTAGGGGTATTAAGACAGATCGAAGCTTTCTTT
TRBD1	once	TRBV5-6	TRBJ2-3	CASSSRDRGRTDTQYF	TGTGCCAGCAGCTCCCGGGACAGGGGGCGCACAGATACGCAGTATTTT
TRBD1	-	TRBV29-1	TRBJ2-3	CSGWTGATDTQYF	TGCAGCGGATGGACAGGGGCCACAGATACGCAGTATTTT
TRBD1	-	TRBV9	TRBJ1-1	CASSSGVTGGANTEAFF	TGTGCCAGCAGCTCAGGGGTGACAGGGGGGGCGAACACTGAAGCTTTCTTT
-	-	TRBV19	TRBJ1-4	CASSWAENEKLFF	TGTGCCAGTAGTTGGGCCGAGAATGAAAAACTGTTTTTT
-	-	TRBV6-1	TRBJ1-5	CASSEAQGWGQPQHF	TGTGCCAGCAGTGAAGCACAGGGCTGGGGTCAGCCCCAGCATTTT
-	once	TRBV18	TRBJ1-2	CASSPASAPGGGYTF	TGTGCCAGCTCACCAGCTTCGGCCCCGGGGGGTGGCTACACCTTC
TRBD1	once	TRBV6-1	TRBJ1-2	CASSEATAGQGYGYTF	TGTGCCAGCAGTGAAGCGACCGCGGGACAGGGTTATGGCTACACCTTC
-	few	TRBV24-1	TRBJ1-1	CATSVGGENTEAFF	TGTGCCACCAGTGTTGGCGGCGAGAACACTGAAGCTTTCTTT
TRBD1	-	TRBV28	TRBJ1-5	CASSHPILPTGSKQPQHF	TGTGCCAGCAGCCATCCCATTCTCCCGACAGGGTCCAAACAGCCCCAGCATTTT
TRBD1	-	TRBV5-1	TRBJ1-2	CASSLAIGTGNGYTF	TGCGCCAGCAGCTTGGCCATCGGGACAGGGAATGGCTACACCTTC
-	-	TRBV4-2	TRBJ1-3	CASSQAAAGYGNTIYF	TGTGCCAGCAGCCAAGCGGCCGCGGGGTACGGAAACACCATATATTTT
TRBD2	once	TRBV2	TRBJ2-3	CASSELAGADTQYF	TGTGCCAGCAGTGAGCTAGCGGGGGCAGATACGCAGTATTTT
-	once	TRBV18	TRBJ2-1	CASSLQTYNEQFF	TGTGCCAGCTCACTACAGACCTACAATGAGCAGTTCTTC
TRBD2	-	TRBV27	TRBJ2-7	CASSPGLAGDYYEQYF	TGTGCCAGCAGCCCCGGACTAGCGGGGGATTACTACGAGCAGTACTTC
-	-	TRBV5-1	TRBJ1-5	CASSLVPVTGLNQPQHF	TGCGCCAGCAGCTTGGTCCCTGTGACAGGTCTAAATCAGCCCCAGCATTTT
-	-	TRBV2	TRBJ2-3	CASTLDKVADTQYF	TGTGCCAGCACCCTGGACAAAGTGGCAGATACGCAGTATTTT
TRBD1	-	TRBV5-5	TRBJ1-5	CASSTPGQGSEPQHF	TGTGCCAGCAGCACCCCGGGACAGGGATCTGAGCCCCAGCATTTT
TRBD1	-	TRBV5-1	TRBJ1-1	CASSKHGTGALNTEAFF	TGCGCCAGCAGCAAACACGGGACAGGGGCCCTGAACACTGAAGCTTTCTTT
TRBD1	once	TRBV4-1	TRBJ2-7	CASSQGPLSGTANYEQYF	TGCGCCAGCAGCCAAGGCCCTCTCTCCGGGACAGCCAACTACGAGCAGTACTTC
-	-	TRBV5-1	TRBJ1-4	CASSLEGGQSNEKLFF	TGCGCCAGCAGCTTGGAAGGTGGACAGTCTAATGAAAAACTGTTTTTT
-	-	TRBV5-1	TRBJ1-2	CASSLVQGGYGYTF	TGCGCCAGCAGCTTGGTCCAGGGAGGGTATGGCTACACCTTC
-	once	TRBV6-5	TRBJ1-2	CASSYSSRGNGYTF	TGTGCCAGCAGTTACTCCAGCCGGGGGAATGGCTACACCTTC
-	-	TRBV19	TRBJ1-1	CASSLSGAGDTEAFF	TGTGCCAGTAGCCTCTCGGGGGCGGGAGACACTGAAGCTTTCTTT
TRBD2	-	TRBV7-8	TRBJ2-7	CASSELAGYYEQYF	TGTGCCAGCAGCGAACTAGCGGGCTACTACGAGCAGTACTTC
-	-	TRBV7-5	TRBJ1-1	CAPRARVNTEAFF	TGTGCCCCTAGGGCGAGGGTAAACACTGAAGCTTTCTTT
TRBD2	-	TRBV6-5	TRBJ2-7	CASSYLAGAYEQYF	TGTGCCAGCAGTTACTTGGCGGGGGCCTACGAGCAGTACTTC
-	-	TRBV5-1	TRBJ2-2	CASLGQSNTGELFF	TGCGCCAGCCTCGGACAGTCGAACACCGGGGAGCTGTTTTTT
TRBD1	-	TRBV9	TRBJ1-4	CASSVRDRGRVGEKLFF	TGTGCCAGCAGCGTACGAGACAGGGGACGCGTGGGGGAAAAACTGTTTTTT
TRBD1	-	TRBV4-3	TRBJ1-4	CASSQEGQGRELFF	TGCGCCAGCAGCCAAGAGGGACAGGGGAGGGAACTGTTTTTT
-	-	TRBV10-3	TRBJ2-7	CAISESLVQRDTYEQYF	TGTGCCATCAGTGAGTCGTTGGTTCAGAGGGATACCTACGAGCAGTACTTC
-	-	TRBV7-8	TRBJ1-5	CASSSPEGNQPQHF	TGTGCCAGCAGCTCTCCGGAGGGCAATCAGCCCCAGCATTTT
-	-	TRBV30	TRBJ2-2	CAWSALVVGELFF	TGTGCCTGGAGTGCGCTAGTAGTCGGGGAGCTGTTTTTT
-	-	TRBV3-1/TRBV3-2	TRBJ1-2	CASSQSWGEDGYTF	TGTGCCAGCAGCCAGTCCTGGGGAGAGGATGGCTACACCTTC
-	-	TRBV4-1	TRBJ1-6	CASSQEEGSSYNSPLHF	TGCGCCAGCAGCCAGGAAGAAGGGAGCTCCTATAATTCACCCCTCCACTTT
TRBD1	-	TRBV6-2/TRBV6-3	TRBJ1-2	CASSSPGVTGFGYTF	TGTGCCAGCAGTTCCCCTGGAGTGACAGGGTTTGGCTACACCTTC
-	-	TRBV5-1	TRBJ1-1	CASSLDGGIAEAFF	TGCGCCAGCAGCTTGGACGGGGGTATCGCTGAAGCTTTCTTT
-	-	TRBV19	TRBJ2-5	CASSSTGLGRSQETQYF	TGTGCCAGTAGTAGTACAGGGCTAGGAAGGTCCCAAGAGACCCAGTACTTC
TRBD1	-	TRBV30	TRBJ1-2	CAWSVGDSYGYTF	TGTGCCTGGAGTGTTGGGGACAGCTATGGCTACACCTTC
-	-	TRBV6-4	TRBJ1-1	CASSENPDLNTEAFF	TGTGCCAGCAGTGAGAACCCAGATTTGAACACTGAAGCTTTCTTT
TRBD1	once	TRBV25-1	TRBJ1-3	CASSEWGQPGNTIYF	TGTGCCAGCAGTGAGTGGGGACAGCCTGGAAACACCATATATTTT